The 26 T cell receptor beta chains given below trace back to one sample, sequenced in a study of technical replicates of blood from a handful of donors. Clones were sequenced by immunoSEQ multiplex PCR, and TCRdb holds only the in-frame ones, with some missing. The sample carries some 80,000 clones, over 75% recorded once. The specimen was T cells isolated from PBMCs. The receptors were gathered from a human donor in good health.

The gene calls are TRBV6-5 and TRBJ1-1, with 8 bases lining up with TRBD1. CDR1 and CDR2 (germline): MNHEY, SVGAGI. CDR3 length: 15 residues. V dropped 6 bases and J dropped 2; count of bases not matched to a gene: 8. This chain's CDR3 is CASSFGTGFNTEAFF. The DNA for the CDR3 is TGTGCCAGCAGCTTTGGGACAGGCTTTAACACTGAAGCTTTCTTT.

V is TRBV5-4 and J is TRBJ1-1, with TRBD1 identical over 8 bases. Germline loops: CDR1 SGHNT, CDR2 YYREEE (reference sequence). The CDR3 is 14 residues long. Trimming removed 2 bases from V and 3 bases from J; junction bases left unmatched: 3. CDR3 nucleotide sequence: TGTGCCAGCAGCTTCGGACAGGGCCACACTGAAGCTTTCTTT. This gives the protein CASSFGQGHTEAFF.

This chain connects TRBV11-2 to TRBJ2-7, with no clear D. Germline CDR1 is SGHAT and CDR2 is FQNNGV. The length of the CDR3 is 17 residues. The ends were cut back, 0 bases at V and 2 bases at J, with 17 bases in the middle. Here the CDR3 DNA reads TGTGCCAGCAGCTTAGATTCTCGGTTAGATGCGACCTACGAGCAGTACTTC. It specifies CASSLDSRLDATYEQYF.

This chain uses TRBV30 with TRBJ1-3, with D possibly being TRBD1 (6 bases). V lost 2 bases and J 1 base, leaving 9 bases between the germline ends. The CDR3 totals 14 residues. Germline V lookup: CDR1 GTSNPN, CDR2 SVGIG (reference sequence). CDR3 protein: CAWSQGQSGNTIYF. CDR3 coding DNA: TGTGCCTGGAGTCAAGGACAGTCTGGAAACACCATATATTTT.

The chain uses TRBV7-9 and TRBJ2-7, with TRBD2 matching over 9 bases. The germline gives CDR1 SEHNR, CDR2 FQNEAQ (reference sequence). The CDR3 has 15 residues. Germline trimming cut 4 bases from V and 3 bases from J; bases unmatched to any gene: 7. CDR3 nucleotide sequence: TGTGCCAGCAGCTCTCTAGCGGGACTAAACTACGAGCAGTACTTC. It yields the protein CASSSLAGLNYEQYF.

CDR3 loop: CASSPRGNTIYF. The CDR3 DNA reads as TGTGCCAGCAGCCCTCGGGGAAACACCATATATTTT. The V gene is TRBV5-8, the J gene TRBJ1-3; no clear D. The CDR3 runs to 12 residues. Germline lookup yields CDR1 SGHTS and CDR2 YDEGEE. V was pared by 4 bases and J by 4 bases, with 6 bases between.

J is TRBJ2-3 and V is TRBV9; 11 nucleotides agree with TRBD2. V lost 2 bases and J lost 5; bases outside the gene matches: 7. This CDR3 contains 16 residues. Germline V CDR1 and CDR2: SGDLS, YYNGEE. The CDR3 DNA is TGTGCCAGCAGCGTCACTAGCGGGAGATCGGGAGATACGCAGTATTTT. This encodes CASSVTSGRSGDTQYF. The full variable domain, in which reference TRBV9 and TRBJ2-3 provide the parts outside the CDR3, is DSGVTQTPKHLITATGQRVTLRCSPRSGDLSVYWYQQSLDQGLQFLIQYYNGEERAKGNILERFSAQQFPDLHSELNLSSLELGDSALYFCASSVTSGRSGDTQYFGPGTRLTVL.

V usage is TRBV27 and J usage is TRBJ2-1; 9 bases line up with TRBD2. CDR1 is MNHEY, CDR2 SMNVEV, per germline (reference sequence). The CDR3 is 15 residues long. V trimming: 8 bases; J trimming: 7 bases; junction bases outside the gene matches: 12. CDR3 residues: CASASLPSGTNEQFF. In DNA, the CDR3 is TGTGCCAGCGCCTCGTTGCCTAGCGGGACGAATGAGCAGTTCTTC.

CDR3 DNA: TGTGCCAGCAGCCTCATTGGGGGGAGCGGGCTTTACGAGCAGTACTTC. It yields the protein CASSLIGGSGLYEQYF. The chain carries TRBV4-2 and TRBJ2-7; D might be TRBD2 (6 bases). CDR1 and CDR2 (germline): LGHNA, YNFKEQ. The CDR3 is 16 residues long. The germline V and J ends were trimmed by 4 bases and 4 bases, with 20 bases remaining between them.

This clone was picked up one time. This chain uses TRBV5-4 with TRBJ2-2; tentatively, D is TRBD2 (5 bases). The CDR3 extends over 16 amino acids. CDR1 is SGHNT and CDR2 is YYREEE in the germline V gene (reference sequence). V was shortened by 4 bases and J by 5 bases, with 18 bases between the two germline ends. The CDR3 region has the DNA TGTGCCAGCAGCCAACCATCGACTGAGGGAACCGGGGAGCTGTTTTTT. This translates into CASSQPSTEGTGELFF.

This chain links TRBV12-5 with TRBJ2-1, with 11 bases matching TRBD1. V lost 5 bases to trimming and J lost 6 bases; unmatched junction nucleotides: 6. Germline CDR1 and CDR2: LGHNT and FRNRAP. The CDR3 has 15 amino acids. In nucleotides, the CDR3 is TGTGCTAGTGGTCCAGGACAGGGGGCGGTCAATGAGCAGTTCTTC. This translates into CASGPGQGAVNEQFF.

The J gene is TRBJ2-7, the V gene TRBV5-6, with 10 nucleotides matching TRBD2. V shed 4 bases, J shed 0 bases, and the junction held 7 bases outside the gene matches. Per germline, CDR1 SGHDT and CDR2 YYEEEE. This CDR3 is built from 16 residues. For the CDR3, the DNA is TGTGCCAGCAGCCCAAGCGGGAGGGACCCCTCCTACGAGCAGTACTTC. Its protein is CASSPSGRDPSYEQYF.

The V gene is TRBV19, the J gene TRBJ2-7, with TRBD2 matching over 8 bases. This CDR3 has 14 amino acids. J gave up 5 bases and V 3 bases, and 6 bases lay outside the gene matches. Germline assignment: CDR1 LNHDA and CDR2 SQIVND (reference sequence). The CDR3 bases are TGTGCCAGTAGTATGGGGGGACTAGTCCACGAGCAGTACTTC. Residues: CASSMGGLVHEQYF.

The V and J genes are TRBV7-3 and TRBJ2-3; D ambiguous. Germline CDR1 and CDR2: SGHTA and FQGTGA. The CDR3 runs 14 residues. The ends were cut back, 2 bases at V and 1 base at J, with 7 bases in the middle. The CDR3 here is CASSLLGRTDTQYF. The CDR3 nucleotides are TGTGCCAGCAGCTTATTGGGCCGCACAGATACGCAGTATTTT.

In DNA form, the CDR3 reads TGTGCCAGCAGCTTAGGTCGAACAGGGGCTAAAGAGACCCAGTACTTC. Encoded protein: CASSLGRTGAKETQYF. The genes are TRBV7-9 and TRBJ2-5; 7 positions agree with TRBD1. The CDR3 runs 16 residues. With 1 base clipped from V and 3 bases from J, the junction kept 8 bases outside the gene matches. CDR1 and CDR2 (germline): SEHNR, FQNEAQ (reference sequence).

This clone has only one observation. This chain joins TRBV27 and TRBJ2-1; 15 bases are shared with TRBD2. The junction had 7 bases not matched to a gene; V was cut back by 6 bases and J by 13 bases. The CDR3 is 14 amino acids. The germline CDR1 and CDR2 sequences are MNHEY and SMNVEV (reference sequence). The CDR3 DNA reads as TGTGCCAGCAGCCTCGGACTAGCGGGAGGGCCCCAGTTCTTC. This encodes CASSLGLAGGPQFF.

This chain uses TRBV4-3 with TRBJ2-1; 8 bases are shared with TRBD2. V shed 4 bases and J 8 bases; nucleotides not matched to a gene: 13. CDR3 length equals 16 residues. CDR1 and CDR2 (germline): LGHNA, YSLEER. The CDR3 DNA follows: TGCGCCAGCAGCCCCCGTGGAAGCGGGAGCTCCCATGAGCAGTTCTTC. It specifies CASSPRGSGSSHEQFF.

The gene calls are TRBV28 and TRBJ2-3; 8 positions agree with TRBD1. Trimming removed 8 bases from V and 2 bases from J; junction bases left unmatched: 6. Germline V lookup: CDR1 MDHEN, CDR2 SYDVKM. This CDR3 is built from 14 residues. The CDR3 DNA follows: TGTGCCAGCCACAGGGGGTATTACACAGATACGCAGTATTTT. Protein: CASHRGYYTDTQYF.

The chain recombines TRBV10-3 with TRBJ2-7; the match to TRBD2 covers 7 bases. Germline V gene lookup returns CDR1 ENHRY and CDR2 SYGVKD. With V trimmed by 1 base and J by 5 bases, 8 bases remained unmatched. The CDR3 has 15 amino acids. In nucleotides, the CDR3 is TGTGCCATCAGTGAGTTGGCGGGAGAAGTCGACGAGCAGTACTTC. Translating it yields CAISELAGEVDEQYF.

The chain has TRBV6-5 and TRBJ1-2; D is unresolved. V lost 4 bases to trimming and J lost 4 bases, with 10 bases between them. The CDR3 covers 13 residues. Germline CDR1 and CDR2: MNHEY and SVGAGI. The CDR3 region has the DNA TGTGCCAGCAGTTCCTCCCTTCTCTATGGCTACACCTTC. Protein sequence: CASSSSLLYGYTF.

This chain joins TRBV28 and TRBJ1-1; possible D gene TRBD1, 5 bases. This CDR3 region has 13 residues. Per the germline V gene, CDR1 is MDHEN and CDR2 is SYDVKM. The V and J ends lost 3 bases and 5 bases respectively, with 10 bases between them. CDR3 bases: TGTGCCAGCAGTTTGGGGGGAGGGACTGAAGCTTTCTTT. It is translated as CASSLGGGTEAFF.

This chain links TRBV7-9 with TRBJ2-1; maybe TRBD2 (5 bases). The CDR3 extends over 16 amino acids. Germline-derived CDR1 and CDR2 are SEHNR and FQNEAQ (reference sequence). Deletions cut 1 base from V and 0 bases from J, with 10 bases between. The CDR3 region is CASSLGVGSSYNEQFF. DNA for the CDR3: TGTGCCAGCAGCTTAGGGGTAGGGAGCTCCTACAATGAGCAGTTCTTC.

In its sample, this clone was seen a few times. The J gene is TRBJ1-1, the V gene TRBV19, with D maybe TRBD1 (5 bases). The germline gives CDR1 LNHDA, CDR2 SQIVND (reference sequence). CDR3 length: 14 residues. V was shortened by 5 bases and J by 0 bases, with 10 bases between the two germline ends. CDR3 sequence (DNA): TGTGCCAGTAGTGTCCTGACAGTGAACACTGAAGCTTTCTTT. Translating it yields CASSVLTVNTEAFF.

The CDR3 loop is CASSTTGSYGYTF. In DNA form, the CDR3 reads TGTGCCAGCAGCACGACAGGGTCGTATGGCTACACCTTC. The chain employs TRBV28 and TRBJ1-2; 7 bases match TRBD1. Germline assignment: CDR1 MDHEN and CDR2 SYDVKM. Trimming at V came to 6 bases and at J to 5 bases, leaving 6 bases not matched to a gene. The CDR3 covers 13 residues.

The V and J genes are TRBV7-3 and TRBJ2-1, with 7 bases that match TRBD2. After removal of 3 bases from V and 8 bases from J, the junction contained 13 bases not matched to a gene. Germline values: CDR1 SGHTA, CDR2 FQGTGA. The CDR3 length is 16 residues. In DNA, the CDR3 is TGTGCCAGCAGCTTTACGGGGGAGGGCCCGTTCGATGAGCAGTTCTTC. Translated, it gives CASSFTGEGPFDEQFF.

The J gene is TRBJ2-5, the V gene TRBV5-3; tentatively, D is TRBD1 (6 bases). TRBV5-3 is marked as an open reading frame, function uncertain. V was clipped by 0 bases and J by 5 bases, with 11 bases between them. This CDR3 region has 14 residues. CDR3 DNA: TGTGCCAGAAGCTTGGCGACAGGATGCGAGACCCAGTACTTC. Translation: CARSLATGCETQYF.